The entry that follows covers one T cell receptor (beta chain) sequence. The data were taken from a study of technical replicates of blood from a handful of donors. The length of the CDR3 is 18 residues. CDR1 is MRHNA, CDR2 SNTAGT, per germline. Trimming at V came to 8 bases and at J to 0 bases, leaving 14 bases not matched to a gene. Sequencing used immunoSEQ multiplex PCR; TCRdb keeps in-frame clones, though not all of them. The data show tens of thousands of clones, with under 98% seen just once and approximately 0.3% held by the top ten. Sequencing used T cells isolated from PBMCs. This TCR derives from a human donor in good health. V and J are TRBV6-4 and TRBJ2-3; 10 nucleotides agree with TRBD2. CDR3 loop: CASPVEHSGRWSTDTQYF. The CDR3 bases are TGTGCCAGCCCCGTAGAACATAGCGGGAGGTGGAGCACAGATACGCAGTATTTT.